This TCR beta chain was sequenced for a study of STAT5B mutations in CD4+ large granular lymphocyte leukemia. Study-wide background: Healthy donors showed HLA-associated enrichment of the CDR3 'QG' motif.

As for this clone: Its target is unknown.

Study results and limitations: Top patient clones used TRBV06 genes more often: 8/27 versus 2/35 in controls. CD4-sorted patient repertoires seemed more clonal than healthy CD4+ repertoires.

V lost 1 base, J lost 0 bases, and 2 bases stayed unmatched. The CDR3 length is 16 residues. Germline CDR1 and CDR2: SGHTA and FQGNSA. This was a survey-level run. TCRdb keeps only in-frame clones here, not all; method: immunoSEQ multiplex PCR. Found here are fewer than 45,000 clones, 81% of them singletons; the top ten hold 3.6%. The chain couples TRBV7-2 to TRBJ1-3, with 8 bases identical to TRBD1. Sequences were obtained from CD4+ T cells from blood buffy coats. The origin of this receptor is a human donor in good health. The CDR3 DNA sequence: TGTGCCAGCAGCTTAGGGACAGGGAACTCTGGAAACACCATATATTTT. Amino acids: CASSLGTGNSGNTIYF.